These 27 T cell receptor beta chains originate from one sample sequenced in a study of blood T cell repertoires in COVID-19. Clones were sequenced by immunoSEQ multiplex PCR, and TCRdb holds only the in-frame ones, with some missing. The sample contains about 360,000 clones, approximately 86% of which appear only once. Sequences were obtained from peripheral blood. The receptor set was obtained from a human donor in a cohort sampled during active COVID-19.

The V and J genes are TRBV6-6 and TRBJ1-6; D is uncertain. V was trimmed by 8 bases and J by 9 bases, leaving 14 bases between them. CDR3 length equals 13 residues. Germline V gives CDR1 MNHNY, CDR2 SVGAGI (reference sequence). CDR3 region: CASLSVRGSPLHF. CDR3 bases: TGTGCCAGCCTATCCGTCCGGGGTTCACCCCTCCACTTT.

Turning to this clone: This CDR3 is also generated by other DNA sequences in the sample. The chain uses TRBV30 and TRBJ1-3; D is unclear. Looked up from germline, CDR1 is GTSNPN and CDR2 is SVGIG (reference sequence). Trimming took off 0 bases at V and 1 base at J, with 7 bases between the two ends. This CDR3 has 14 residues. This chain's CDR3 is CAWSVRGSGNTIYF. DNA for the CDR3: TGTGCCTGGAGTGTTAGAGGATCTGGAAACACCATATATTTT.

Only one count was recorded for this clone. This sequence joins TRBV20-1 and TRBJ1-1; 7 bases agree with TRBD1. Germline V gene sequence: CDR1 DFQATT, CDR2 SNEGSKA (reference sequence). The CDR3 runs 11 residues. V gave up 4 bases and J gave up 6 bases; unmatched junction bases: 2. The CDR3 sequence is CSATGTAEAFF. The CDR3 DNA sequence: TGCAGTGCTACAGGGACAGCTGAAGCTTTCTTT.

The DNA of the CDR3 is TGCAGTGCTAGTACGGGAGGAGGTGTAACGTACGAGCAGTACTTC. Encoded protein: CSASTGGGVTYEQYF. The chain recombines TRBV20-1 with TRBJ2-7, with TRBD2 identical over 7 bases. J was trimmed by 4 bases and V by 3 bases; bases with no gene match: 12. CDR3 length: 15 residues. Per the germline V gene, CDR1 is DFQATT and CDR2 is SNEGSKA (reference sequence).

The chain joins TRBV19 to TRBJ1-2, with 7 nucleotides matching TRBD1. Germline V CDR1 and CDR2: LNHDA, SQIVND (reference sequence). The ends lost 3 bases at V and 7 bases at J; junction bases unmatched: 11. This CDR3 region has 15 residues. CDR3 nucleotide sequence: TGTGCCAGTAGTATTACAGGGGACATCTCGGGTGGCTACACCTTC. Residues: CASSITGDISGGYTF.

The chain employs TRBV30 and TRBJ1-2; D unclear. Germline CDR1 is GTSNPN and CDR2 is SVGIG (reference sequence). The CDR3 has 12 residues. Trimming took off 3 bases at V and 8 bases at J, with 13 bases between the two ends. For the CDR3, the DNA is TGTGCCTGGAGCGCCCAGGCTTGGGGCTACACCTTC. Residues: CAWSAQAWGYTF.

CDR3 region: CAGRRSGLALLADTQYF. CDR3 sequence (DNA): TGTGCCGGGAGGAGATCGGGACTAGCGCTTTTAGCAGATACGCAGTATTTT. The gene calls are TRBV21-1 and TRBJ2-3; TRBD2, the table's D call, lacks a check against the DNA. TRBV21-1 is designated a pseudogene. This CDR3 comprises 17 residues.

V is TRBV18 and J is TRBJ2-7; no clear D. The CDR3 totals 14 residues. Germline V gives CDR1 KGHSH, CDR2 LQKENI. The V gene lost 4 bases and the J gene lost 3 bases, with 13 bases spanning the gap. The DNA of the CDR3 is TGTGCCAGCTCACGACTCCGTTCAGACTACGAGCAGTACTTC. As protein: CASSRLRSDYEQYF.

The CDR3 sequence: CASSPSGTGFEKLFF. CDR3 nucleotide sequence: TGTGCCAGCAGCCCTTCCGGGACAGGGTTTGAAAAACTGTTTTTT. The chain links TRBV7-2 to TRBJ1-4; TRBD1 matches at 9 bases. CDR1 and CDR2 from the germline V gene are SGHTA and FQGNSA. The V gene end was trimmed by 5 bases and the J gene end by 7 bases; junction bases not matched to a gene: 8. The CDR3 contains 15 residues. Drawing the rest from reference TRBV7-2 and TRBJ1-4, the complete variable domain is GAGVSQSPSNKVTEKGKDVELRCDPISGHTALYWYRQSLGQGLEFLIYFQGNSAPDKSGLPSDRFSAERTGGSVSTLTIQRTQQEDSAVYLCASSPSGTGFEKLFFGSGTQLSVL.

The genes are TRBV29-1 and TRBJ1-4; D is unresolved. This CDR3 spans 13 amino acids. V was shortened by 0 bases and J by 6 bases, with 8 bases between the two germline ends. Germline-derived CDR1 and CDR2 are SQVTM and ANQGSEA. The CDR3 DNA is TGCAGCGTTGAAGATAGGCAGGATGAAAAACTGTTTTTT. Its protein product is CSVEDRQDEKLFF.

This clone was seen once. The chain couples TRBV28 to TRBJ2-7; TRBD2 matches 8 bases. Trimming removed 2 bases from V and 6 bases from J; junction bases left unmatched: 9. This CDR3 has 15 residues. In germline, CDR1 is MDHEN, CDR2 SYDVKM. CDR3 sequence: CASSLIEGTSREQYF. CDR3 coding DNA: TGTGCCAGCAGTTTAATAGAAGGGACTAGTCGCGAGCAGTACTTC. The whole variable domain, remainder taken from reference TRBV28 and TRBJ2-7, is DVKVTQSSRYLVKRTGEKVFLECVQDMDHENMFWYRQDPGLGLRLIYFSYDVKMKEKGDIPEGYSVSREKKERFSLILESASTNQTSMYLCASSLIEGTSREQYFGPGTRLTVT.

The chain employs TRBV6-1 and TRBJ1-1, with D possibly matching TRBD1 (6 bases). The CDR3 covers 15 residues. The ends were cut back, 2 bases at V and 3 bases at J, with 13 bases in the middle. Germline-derived CDR1 and CDR2 are MNHNS and SASEGT. CDR3 nucleotides: TGTGCCAGCAGTGAAAGGGGGGGAACGGACACTGAAGCTTTCTTT. It yields the protein CASSERGGTDTEAFF.

This clone was seen only once. CDR3 in amino acids: CASSRTPPRTDTQYF. CDR3 nucleotide sequence: TGTGCCAGCAGCCGTACACCCCCGAGGACAGATACGCAGTATTTT. V gene TRBV3-1 (or the pseudogene TRBV3-2) combines with J gene TRBJ2-3; D call uncertain. Germline V CDR1 and CDR2: LGHDT, YNNKEL (reference sequence). The CDR3 extends over 15 amino acids. V was clipped by 4 bases and J by 3 bases, with 14 bases between them.

The chain is built from TRBV4-1 and TRBJ2-1, with a weak D call TRBD2 (6 bases). V lost 4 bases and J lost 0, with 22 bases in between. This CDR3 spans 19 amino acids. From germline, CDR1 is MGHRA and CDR2 YSYEKL. The CDR3 DNA reads as TGCGCCAGCAGCCGAGACCCCTCCCGCGGGGAGAGCTCCTACAATGAGCAGTTCTTC. Translation gives CASSRDPSRGESSYNEQFF.

This rearrangement joins TRBV27 to TRBJ2-2; D call uncertain. Trimming removed 1 base at V and 0 bases at J, with 15 bases between. The CDR3 is 18 residues long. In germline, CDR1 is MNHEY, CDR2 SMNVEV (reference sequence). CDR3 DNA sequence: TGTGCCAGCAGTTTATTCCTCCGTGCGGAGACGAACACCGGGGAGCTGTTTTTT. Translation: CASSLFLRAETNTGELFF.

The chain combines TRBV6-5 with TRBJ1-2; 9 bases are a match to TRBD1. Germline lookup yields CDR1 MNHEY and CDR2 SVGAGI. The CDR3 extends over 14 amino acids. V lost 6 bases and J lost 5; bases outside the gene matches: 7. CDR3 protein: CASRDSGTGYGYTF. The CDR3 DNA reads as TGTGCCAGCAGAGACTCCGGGACAGGGTATGGCTACACCTTC.

The rearrangement uses TRBV6-1 and TRBJ2-3, with D possibly matching TRBD1 (5 bases). Trimming stripped 2 bases from V and 8 bases from J, with 14 bases between. Germline CDR1 and CDR2: MNHNS and SASEGT. CDR3 length: 14 amino acids. The CDR3, as DNA: TGTGCCAGCAGTGAATACACCCGAAGGGGTACGCAGTATTTT. It codes for CASSEYTRRGTQYF.

This chain links TRBV30 with TRBJ1-4; TRBD1 agrees at 11 bases. The CDR3 is 14 residues long. Germline CDR1 and CDR2: GTSNPN and SVGIG (reference sequence). Trimming cost V 3 bases and J 7 bases; bases outside gene matches: 4. The DNA for the CDR3 is TGTGCCTGGAGCAAAGGGACAGGGGGTGAAAAACTGTTTTTT. This sequence encodes CAWSKGTGGEKLFF.

This chain uses TRBV21-1 with TRBJ2-2; TRBD1 is the table's D call, not checked against the DNA. TRBV21-1 represents a pseudogene. The CDR3 sequence is 16 residues long. The CDR3 loop reads CASSKTGTGVPGELFF. The CDR3 DNA is TGTGCCAGCAGCAAGACCGGGACAGGGGTCCCCGGGGAGCTGTTTTTT.

The chain recombines TRBV7-9 with TRBJ2-3, with 11 nucleotides matching TRBD2. V was clipped by 5 bases and J by 6 bases; unmatched bases: 16. This CDR3 comprises 18 residues. Germline V gives CDR1 SEHNR, CDR2 FQNEAQ (reference sequence). CDR3 amino acids: CASSLLSVAGGGRDTQYF. CDR3 coding DNA: TGTGCCAGCAGCCTCCTGAGCGTAGCGGGGGGGGGCAGGGATACGCAGTATTTT.

V usage is TRBV6-5 and J usage is TRBJ2-1, with D maybe TRBD2 (6 bases). The germline V and J ends were trimmed by 6 bases and 4 bases, with 7 bases remaining between them. Per germline, CDR1 MNHEY and CDR2 SVGAGI. This CDR3 is 12 amino acids long. CDR3 in DNA: TGTGCCAGCAGCCGGGGGTACAATGAGCAGTTCTTC. Translating gives CASSRGYNEQFF.

This sequence joins TRBV9 and TRBJ2-5; 7 bases are a match to TRBD2. Germline CDR1 is SGDLS and CDR2 is YYNGEE. With 0 bases clipped from V and 3 bases from J, the junction kept 8 bases outside the gene matches. CDR3 size: 16 residues. Here the CDR3 DNA reads TGTGCCAGCAGCGTAGCTACGCCTAGCGGAGAAGAGACCCAGTACTTC. Its protein product is CASSVATPSGEETQYF. The full variable domain, in which reference TRBV9 and TRBJ2-5 provide the parts outside the CDR3, is DSGVTQTPKHLITATGQRVTLRCSPRSGDLSVYWYQQSLDQGLQFLIQYYNGEERAKGNILERFSAQQFPDLHSELNLSSLELGDSALYFCASSVATPSGEETQYFGPGTRLLVL.

This clone has more than one count but fewer than ten. The chain combines TRBV10-3 with TRBJ2-2; D is possibly TRBD1 (5 bases). The CDR3 totals 12 residues. The V end lost 8 bases, the J end lost 3 bases, and 7 bases lay between the germline ends. The germline V gene has CDR1 ENHRY and CDR2 SYGVKD. The CDR3 loop reads CAIQGDTGELFF. CDR3 nucleotides: TGTGCCATCCAAGGGGACACCGGGGAGCTGTTTTTT.

This clone was seen just once. The chain has TRBV27 and TRBJ2-6, with D maybe TRBD2 (5 bases). Germline assignment: CDR1 MNHEY and CDR2 SMNVEV (reference sequence). The CDR3 is 14 residues long. Trimming took off 8 bases at V and 3 bases at J, with 11 bases between the two ends. The CDR3 region is CASSPGGGANVLTF. The CDR3 nucleotides are TGTGCCAGCTCTCCCGGAGGTGGGGCCAACGTCCTGACTTTC.

The CDR3 DNA is TGTGCCAGCAGTTTAGCGGGAGTTTTCGATGAGCAGTTCTTC. It encodes CASSLAGVFDEQFF. The V and J genes are TRBV28 and TRBJ2-1; TRBD2 matches 7 bases. Trimming at V came to 2 bases and at J to 8 bases, leaving 6 bases not matched to a gene. The CDR3 totals 14 residues. Germline loops: CDR1 MDHEN, CDR2 SYDVKM.

In its sample, this clone was seen a few times. The chain couples TRBV10-3 to TRBJ2-5; 8 bases map to TRBD1. In germline, CDR1 is ENHRY, CDR2 SYGVKD. CDR3 length equals 11 residues. V gave up 10 bases and J gave up 13 bases; unmatched junction bases: 11. The CDR3 here is CATQGAGQGYF. The DNA of the CDR3 is TGTGCCACCCAGGGAGCAGGACAGGGGTACTTC.

V and J are TRBV18 and TRBJ1-3; 8 positions match TRBD1. Germline V CDR1 and CDR2: KGHSH, LQKENI. This CDR3 comprises 17 residues. V shed 3 bases and J 0 bases; nucleotides not matched to a gene: 7. CDR3 residues: CASSPWDRSSSGNTIYF. The CDR3 region has the DNA TGTGCCAGCTCACCGTGGGACAGGAGCAGCTCTGGAAACACCATATATTTT.